The 23 T cell receptor beta chains in this list originate from one sample, sequenced in a study of T cell clones after liver transplantation. Clones were read by immunoSEQ multiplex PCR, and TCRdb kept only the in-frame ones, dropping some. The sample holds tens of thousands of clones, roughly 85% seen once. The source material was CD4+ T cells from blood, sampled 46 months after liver transplant. The receptors were sampled from a human patient who received a liver transplant. A share of the T cells may be of graft donor origin.

J is TRBJ1-5 and V is TRBV5-6; maybe TRBD1 (5 bases). V shed 3 bases and J shed 5 bases, with 18 bases lying between them. Germline-derived CDR1 and CDR2 are SGHDT and YYEEEE. The CDR3 loop spans 16 amino acids. CDR3 sequence: CASSSWVDTDHQPQHF. CDR3 sequence (DNA): TGTGCCAGCAGCTCCTGGGTGGACACCGACCATCAGCCCCAGCATTTT.

This chain links TRBV30 with TRBJ1-2, with 7 bases fitting TRBD1. Germline loops: CDR1 GTSNPN, CDR2 SVGIG (reference sequence). The CDR3 has 13 residues. Germline trimming cut 2 bases from V and 6 bases from J; bases unmatched to any gene: 6. The CDR3 protein is CAWSKYRGDGYTF. The CDR3 DNA reads TGTGCCTGGAGTAAATACAGGGGAGATGGCTACACCTTC.

The CDR3 loop reads CASNRATSGQFF. The CDR3 bases are TGTGCCAGCAACAGGGCTACGTCAGGGCAGTTCTTC. The genes are TRBV2 and TRBJ2-1; perhaps TRBD1 as D (6 bases). Germline assignment: CDR1 SNHLY and CDR2 FYNNEI. The CDR3 is made up of 12 amino acids. The V end was cut by 7 bases, the J end by 12 bases, with 16 bases between.

The V call is TRBV27, the J call TRBJ2-5; 12 bases are a match to TRBD2. V lost 5 bases and J lost 4; bases outside the gene matches: 11. CDR3 size: 17 residues. The germline gives CDR1 MNHEY, CDR2 SMNVEV (reference sequence). The CDR3 nucleotides read TGTGCCAGCAGTGGAATGACTAGCGGGAGTGGAGGAGAGACCCAGTACTTC. This gives the protein CASSGMTSGSGGETQYF.

This clone is a singleton in its sample. The chain uses TRBV6-5 and TRBJ2-7; 7 bases are shared with TRBD1. The CDR3 is 15 amino acids. Germline-derived CDR1 and CDR2 are MNHEY and SVGAGI. V shed 6 bases and J 7 bases; nucleotides not matched to a gene: 15. The CDR3 bases are TGTGCCAGCAGCCCCGGACAGGTGGAGTGGAGGGAGCAGTACTTC. This gives the protein CASSPGQVEWREQYF.

This chain links TRBV18 with TRBJ2-7; 8 nucleotides agree with TRBD2. Germline V gene data show CDR1 as KGHSH and CDR2 as LQKENI. The CDR3 sequence is 15 residues long. With V trimmed by 6 bases and J by 7 bases, 14 bases remained unmatched. Here the CDR3 reads CASSPAGTSIREQYF. The CDR3 region has the DNA TGTGCCAGCTCTCCGGCGGGGACTAGTATTAGGGAGCAGTACTTC.

The V and J genes are TRBV5-1 and TRBJ1-1; D remains ambiguous. Trimming took 3 bases from V and 1 from J, leaving 10 bases between them. The CDR3 covers 14 residues. The V gene's germline CDR1 is SGHRS and CDR2 YFSETQ. The CDR3 loop is CASSSQPTNTEAFF. The CDR3 DNA reads as TGCGCCAGCAGCTCACAGCCGACGAACACTGAAGCTTTCTTT.

The chain links TRBV5-1 to TRBJ2-5; a weak D match, TRBD2 (5 bases). The CDR3 totals 12 residues. Per the germline V gene, CDR1 is SGHRS and CDR2 is YFSETQ. Deletions cut 6 bases from V and 7 bases from J, with 13 bases between. The CDR3 DNA sequence: TGCGCCAGCACCATACCTGGAGGGACCCAGTACTTC. Its translation is CASTIPGGTQYF.

This chain uses TRBV7-3 with TRBJ2-7; weak D call: TRBD1 (6 bases). V lost 6 bases, J lost 7 bases, and 22 bases lay in between. Per the germline V gene, CDR1 is SGHTA and CDR2 is FQGTGA. The CDR3 loop spans 15 amino acids. The CDR3 bases are TGTGCCAGCAGTCTAAGACAGGCGACCGTGGGAGAGCAGTACTTC. Translation gives CASSLRQATVGEQYF.

The rearrangement links TRBV7-2 to TRBJ2-3; 11 bases line up with TRBD2. CDR1 and CDR2 (germline): SGHTA, FQGNSA. J gave up 2 bases and V 0 bases, and 7 bases lay outside the gene matches. The CDR3 extends over 18 amino acids. The CDR3 nucleotides read TGTGCCAGCAGCTTAGCCCCAGGACTAGCGGGCGACACAGATACGCAGTATTTT. It translates to CASSLAPGLAGDTDTQYF. Together with reference TRBV7-2 and TRBJ2-3, the CDR3 gives the full variable domain: GAGVSQSPSNKVTEKGKDVELRCDPISGHTALYWYRQSLGQGLEFLIYFQGNSAPDKSGLPSDRFSAERTGGSVSTLTIQRTQQEDSAVYLCASSLAPGLAGDTDTQYFGPGTRLTVL.

The CDR3 coding sequence is TGTGCCAGCAGCTTAGGATCGGTTGTCTCTGGAAACACCATATATTTT. The encoded protein is CASSLGSVVSGNTIYF. This chain connects TRBV7-2 to TRBJ1-3; D unclear. Germline V gene lookup returns CDR1 SGHTA and CDR2 FQGNSA. This CDR3 is 16 amino acids long. Trimming removed 1 base at V and 0 bases at J, with 10 bases between.

This chain uses TRBV7-9 with TRBJ1-4, with D unresolved. Deletions cut 5 bases from V and 4 bases from J, with 8 bases between. Per germline, CDR1 SEHNR and CDR2 FQNEAQ (reference sequence). The CDR3 spans 13 residues. In nucleotides, the CDR3 is TGTGCCAGCAGCCTCTTTAGTAATGAAAAACTGTTTTTT. Encoded protein: CASSLFSNEKLFF.

V gene TRBV18 combines with J gene TRBJ1-2; D gene uncertain. The CDR3 covers 14 residues. From germline, CDR1 is KGHSH and CDR2 LQKENI. Trimming shortened V by 3 bases and J by 4 bases, and 12 bases separated the two germline ends. In nucleotides, the CDR3 is TGTGCCAGCTCACCCCAACAAGCGCGCTATGGCTACACCTTC. Protein sequence: CASSPQQARYGYTF.

The chain has TRBV7-8 and TRBJ2-7, with 10 bases fitting TRBD1. The CDR3 runs 15 residues. The germline V gene encodes CDR1 SGHVS and CDR2 FQNEAQ. Trimming cost V 4 bases and J 2 bases; bases outside gene matches: 5. The CDR3 DNA reads TGTGCCAGCAGCTACCCGGGACAGGGGACCTACGAGCAGTACTTC. It yields the protein CASSYPGQGTYEQYF.

This clone was recorded once. The chain employs TRBV28 and TRBJ1-2; D is unresolved. The CDR3 loop spans 12 amino acids. From germline, CDR1 is MDHEN and CDR2 SYDVKM. The germline V and J ends were trimmed by 3 bases and 8 bases, with 10 bases remaining between them. Here the CDR3 DNA reads TGTGCCAGCAGTTTTTCAGCTAGGGGCTACACCTTC. Its translation is CASSFSARGYTF.

The V and J genes are TRBV5-1 and TRBJ2-1; D not certain. The germline V and J ends were trimmed by 1 base and 9 bases, with 20 bases remaining between them. This CDR3 is built from 16 residues. Looked up from germline, CDR1 is SGHRS and CDR2 is YFSETQ. For the CDR3, the DNA is TGCGCCAGCAGCTTGAGGAGTCTGGGCGATATCGGTGAGCAGTTCTTC. This encodes CASSLRSLGDIGEQFF. Filled out from reference TRBV5-1 and TRBJ2-1, the complete variable domain reads KAGVTQTPRYLIKTRGQQVTLSCSPISGHRSVSWYQQTPGQGLQFLFEYFSETQRNKGNFPGRFSGRQFSNSRSEMNVSTLELGDSALYLCASSLRSLGDIGEQFFGPGTRLTVL.

This clone was seen once. The genes are TRBV7-8 and TRBJ1-4; D call uncertain. Trimming cost V 5 bases and J 8 bases, with 15 bases left between them. Germline V gene data show CDR1 as SGHVS and CDR2 as FQNEAQ. The CDR3 covers 14 residues. The DNA of the CDR3 is TGTGCCAGCAGCCCCGTAAGGGCTCAAGAAAAACTGTTTTTT. It specifies CASSPVRAQEKLFF.

The CDR3 protein is CASSPRLAAYNEQFF. The CDR3 region has the DNA TGTGCCAGCAGCCCCAGACTAGCGGCCTACAATGAGCAGTTCTTC. The rearrangement links TRBV7-3 to TRBJ2-1; TRBD2 matches at 9 bases. The CDR3 runs 15 residues. CDR1 SGHTA and CDR2 FQGTGA come from the germline V gene. Unmatched junction bases numbered 4, after V lost 5 bases and J lost 2 bases.

This chain joins TRBV9 and TRBJ1-3; TRBD1 matches 9 bases. V was pared by 0 bases and J by 0 bases, with 7 bases of the junction left unmatched. The CDR3 runs to 18 residues. Germline CDR1 is SGDLS and CDR2 is YYNGEE. The CDR3 coding sequence is TGTGCCAGCAGCGTAGGACTGGACAGGGGATCCTCTGGAAACACCATATATTTT. This codes for CASSVGLDRGSSGNTIYF.

The V and J genes are TRBV28 and TRBJ2-1; the D is unclear. The germline V gene has CDR1 MDHEN and CDR2 SYDVKM. The CDR3 spans 12 residues. V gave up 10 bases and J gave up 7 bases, with 14 bases separating them. The CDR3 nucleotides read TGTGCCACCGGTGTGGGGTATAATGAGCAGTTCTTC. It translates to CATGVGYNEQFF.

There are a few counts of this clone. The chain links TRBV7-9 to TRBJ2-7; D may correspond to TRBD1 or TRBD2 (5 bases each). The CDR3 runs to 14 residues. Germline V gene sequence: CDR1 SEHNR, CDR2 FQNEAQ (reference sequence). With 10 bases removed from V and 5 bases from J, the gap between germline ends came to 21 bases. CDR3 residues: CATEPLGRRNEQYF. CDR3 coding DNA: TGTGCCACGGAACCCTTGGGACGGAGGAACGAGCAGTACTTC.

This rearrangement joins TRBV19 to TRBJ2-1; tentatively, D is TRBD2 (6 bases). The CDR3 is made up of 16 amino acids. CDR1 LNHDA and CDR2 SQIVND come from the germline V gene (reference sequence). Trimming removed 7 bases at V and 6 bases at J, with 22 bases between. CDR3: CASTPNGRGPSNEQFF. The CDR3 nucleotides read TGTGCCAGTACCCCCAACGGGAGAGGGCCGAGCAATGAGCAGTTCTTC.

The sample holds one count of this clone. In DNA form, the CDR3 reads TGTGCCAGCAGCTCGGGACTTTACAATGAGCAGTTCTTC. Protein sequence: CASSSGLYNEQFF. The gene calls are TRBV7-8 and TRBJ2-1, with D possibly matching TRBD2 (6 bases). In germline, CDR1 is SGHVS, CDR2 FQNEAQ. V was pared by 4 bases and J by 4 bases, with 8 bases between. The CDR3 extends over 13 amino acids.